The source of this TCR beta chain is a study of shared clonotypes between healthy human individuals. The overall study: The study drew on a couple of women and three men aged 18 to 49 as donors.

This clone was seen a single time. In the source study's methods: From ImmunoSEQ came sequences covering only the junction and carrying no quality scores, so filtering differed. Clones were sequenced by immunoSEQ multiplex PCR, and TCRdb holds only the in-frame ones, with some missing. V and J calls plus clone size are reproduced from that table; the DNA served to infer D and trimming. The sample lists millions of clones; over 85% were seen once. The sample taken for sequencing was naive CD4+ T cells from PBMCs. Subset described: CD45RA+ positively selected. The TCR originated in a young man in good health. Some clones in this sample may be carry-over from other donors' samples.

In DNA form, the CDR3 reads TGTGCCAGCAGTATTGAGGATACGCAGTATTTT. Amino acid sequence: CASSIEDTQYF. The chain couples TRBV2 to TRBJ2-3, with D unclear. There are 11 residues in the CDR3. In germline, CDR1 is SNHLY, CDR2 FYNNEI. V lost 5 bases to trimming and J lost 6 bases, with 6 bases between them.